This TCR beta chain was identified during a study of blood T cell repertoires in COVID-19. Across the whole study: From the United States, Italy and Spain came samples of acute and convalescent COVID-19. Sample material is recorded as cDNA or gDNA derived from T cells, B-cell-depleted T cells, or PBMCs.

Per the original data handling: Researchers report that nucleated cell counts were estimated from reference gene primer amplification. Clones were sequenced by immunoSEQ multiplex PCR, and TCRdb holds only the in-frame ones, with some missing. V, J and clone size are taken as reported in that table, and D and trimming were inferred from the DNA itself. This sample has tens of thousands of clones, with around 81% found just once. V shed 6 bases and J shed 0 bases, with 9 bases lying between them. Looked up from germline, CDR1 is SGHTA and CDR2 is FQGNSA. This CDR3 region has 14 residues. Sequences were obtained from peripheral blood. The rearrangement links TRBV7-2 to TRBJ1-3; no clear D gene. The receptor was derived from a human donor in a cohort sampled during active COVID-19. CDR3 region: CASRPQVSGNTIYF. The CDR3 DNA is TGTGCCAGCAGGCCCCAGGTCTCTGGAAACACCATATATTTT.